This TCR beta chain was sequenced during a study of blood T cell repertoires in COVID-19. Overall study: Italy, Spain and the United States were the sources of the convalescent and acute COVID-19 samples. Sample material is recorded as cDNA or gDNA derived from T cells, B-cell-depleted T cells, or PBMCs.

The CDR3 length is 12 residues. Per the germline V gene, CDR1 is SGHRS and CDR2 is YFSETQ. Trimming removed 0 bases at V and 5 bases at J, with 5 bases between. In the original analysis: Reference gene primer amplification gave nucleated cell count estimates. This table comes from immunoSEQ multiplex PCR, and its TCRdb copy is limited to in-frame clones, with some not included. D and trimming were read from the DNA, whereas the V and J calls and clone size are those reported in that table. The sample shows about 110,000 clones, approximately 90% of them seen only once. The material sequenced was peripheral blood. The V call is TRBV5-1, the J call TRBJ2-5; D ambiguous. The sequence was collected from a woman in her forties or fifties with acute or convalescent COVID-19. In DNA, the CDR3 is TGCGCCAGCAGCTTGGGGAGTGAGACCCAGTACTTC. It codes for CASSLGSETQYF. The whole variable domain, filled in from reference TRBV5-1 and TRBJ2-5, reads KAGVTQTPRYLIKTRGQQVTLSCSPISGHRSVSWYQQTPGQGLQFLFEYFSETQRNKGNFPGRFSGRQFSNSRSEMNVSTLELGDSALYLCASSLGSETQYFGPGTRLLVL.